The T cell receptor beta chain under discussion was sequenced for a study of Ad26.COV2.S vaccination and SARS-CoV-2 variants. Study observations and caveats: Vaccinated and placebo-treated recipients had similar non-spike TCR breadth. Reportedly, spike-specific CD8+ and CD4+ T cell responses achieved substantial breadth once vaccination had taken place. The placebo group had lower spike-specific TCR breadth than the vaccine recipients did.

This clone has a handful of counts. What it recognizes is unknown. V was shortened by 3 bases and J by 3 bases, with 14 bases between the two germline ends. The CDR3 runs 15 residues. CDR1 and CDR2 from the germline V gene are SEHNR and FQNEAQ (reference sequence). Method: immunoSEQ multiplex PCR; TCRdb's copy keeps in-frame clones and lacks some. The data contain about 350,000 clones, less than 90% of them singletons. Described treatment: some 19 received Ad26.COV2.S at low or high dose, single or two shots; 5 received placebo; per-sample allocation not given. Sampling occurred on day 63 after the first vaccine or placebo injection. An Ad26 vector expressing Wuhan-strain SARS-CoV-2 spike constituted the vaccine.

The sequencing used peripheral blood, collected in a trial of Ad26.COV2.S vaccine versus placebo. The TCR sequence derives from a person aged 18-60 years who received the Ad26.COV2.S COVID-19 vaccine or a placebo. The chain combines TRBV7-9 with TRBJ2-5; D possibly corresponds to TRBD1 (6 bases). The CDR3 nucleotides are TGTGCCAGCAGCTTGGCAGGGGCGCTAAAAGAGACCCAGTACTTC. It translates to CASSLAGALKETQYF.